This is a list of T cell receptor beta chains from one sample in a study of cytomegalovirus exposure and HLA in healthy donors. Sequenced by immunoSEQ multiplex PCR; TCRdb stores in-frame clones only, minus some. Of some 220,000 clones in the sample, around 84% are singletons; the top ten hold around 0.22%. Sequenced: PBMCs. These receptor sequences come from a girl aged 2 to 9 in good health and CMV-seronegative. CDR3s include the opening cysteine and the closing phenylalanine or tryptophan. The D gene is left open where the match is weak. Where a row states a size, it is once, few, many or the class of an expanded clone; other rows omit it.

DNA | CDR3 | J | V | size | D
TGTGCCAGCAGCTTGCCAGGGCTGAACCACGAGCAGTACTTC | CASSLPGLNHEQYF | TRBJ2-7 | TRBV7-9 | few | .
TGTGCCAGCAGTTACCCGGGCGGGGCTGGCTACACCTTC | CASSYPGGAGYTF | TRBJ1-2 | TRBV6-5 | . | .
TGTGCCAGCAGCTCCCGGACAGGAGGCTACGAGCAGTACTTC | CASSSRTGGYEQYF | TRBJ2-7 | TRBV9 | . | TRBD1
TGTGCCAGCAGTTACTCGAGGCGGGAGTTCAATGAGCAGTTCTTC | CASSYSRREFNEQFF | TRBJ2-1 | TRBV6-6 | . | TRBD2
TGTGCCAGCAGGCAACAATCCGGGACAGGGGTGGGCTACACCTTC | CASRQQSGTGVGYTF | TRBJ1-2 | TRBV28 | . | TRBD1
TGCGCCAGCAGCCAAGAGATGTTCGCCAACGAGCAGTACTTC | CASSQEMFANEQYF | TRBJ2-7 | TRBV4-1 | . | .
TGTGCCAGCAGCTCGGGACACTACAATGAGCAGTTCTTC | CASSSGHYNEQFF | TRBJ2-1 | TRBV5-6 | . | .
TGTGCCAGCAGCCCCCGCCCAGTAGGACAGGGGGCCGGTGGCTACACCTTC | CASSPRPVGQGAGGYTF | TRBJ1-2 | TRBV9 | . | TRBD1
TGTGCCGGAAAGCCCGGGACATCTGGCTACACCTTC | CAGKPGTSGYTF | TRBJ1-2 | TRBV6-1 | . | .
TGTGCCAGTAGTATTAGGGTGGCAGGGCCTTACACTGAAGCTTTCTTT | CASSIRVAGPYTEAFF | TRBJ1-1 | TRBV19 | . | .
TGTGCCAGCAGGCCAGGGGGCGCAGGAAACTATGGCTACACCTTC | CASRPGGAGNYGYTF | TRBJ1-2 | TRBV28 | . | TRBD1
TGCGCCAGCAGCCCCAGGCAGGGGCACCCGGCTTTCTTT | CASSPRQGHPAFF | TRBJ1-1 | TRBV4-1 | few | .
TGTGCCAGTAGTATAGGACAGGTTGACTACAATGAGCAGTTCTTC | CASSIGQVDYNEQFF | TRBJ2-1 | TRBV19 | . | .
TGTGCCAGCAGTTTAGACAGCTATGGCTACACCTTC | CASSLDSYGYTF | TRBJ1-2 | TRBV6-5 | . | .
TGCGCCAGCAGCTTGGCCGGCTATGGCTACACCTTC | CASSLAGYGYTF | TRBJ1-2 | TRBV5-1 | once | .
TGTGCCAGCATTAACAGGGGGCGTGAGGGCTACACCTTC | CASINRGREGYTF | TRBJ1-2 | TRBV6-5 | . | TRBD1
TGTGCCAGCAGATGGGGACTAGGGGAAGAGACCCAGTACTTC | CASRWGLGEETQYF | TRBJ2-5 | TRBV6-5 | . | TRBD2
TGTGCCACATTAACCGGACTAGCGGGAGTTGGGGATACGCAGTATTTT | CATLTGLAGVGDTQYF | TRBJ2-3 | TRBV10-3 | . | TRBD2
TGTGCCAGTAAAGACAGGTTAATCTCCTACGAGCAGTACTTC | CASKDRLISYEQYF | TRBJ2-7 | TRBV2 | . | .